In its sample, the clone carrying this T cell receptor beta chain ranks as medium-sized. Its target is not known. Every patient underwent thyroid surgery untreated. This sample was included in a study of metastatic and nonmetastatic thyroid tumors. About the study: Across blood and tumor or nodule tissue, repertoires from malignant and benign thyroid patients were compared with one another. Whole-study findings and limits: Versus benign nodules, malignant thyroid tumors reportedly had significantly higher TCR beta diversity, in blood and tumor.

Original processing methods: A distant-metastasis classifier for papillary thyroid cancer was built using CDR3 differences across clinicopathological groups. TCRdb recomputed clones from the PCR reads via MiXCR. The V and J calls reflect TCRdb's pipeline rather than the authors' work. The table includes over 7,500 clones, about 30% detected once. The CDR3 is 14 amino acids. The V gene's germline CDR1 is LNHDA and CDR2 SQIVND (reference sequence). V lost 2 bases and J lost 7, with 11 bases in between. The genes are TRBV19 and TRBJ2-2; D may be TRBD1 or TRBD2 (6 bases each). Sequencing was done on a sample of tumor tissue. The sequence was obtained from a female donor with papillary thyroid cancer or a benign thyroid nodule (not recorded which). Some clones in this sample may be carry-over from other donors' samples. The CDR3 region is CASSIRGAGGELFF. CDR3 nucleotides: TGTGCCAGTAGTATAAGGGGGGCTGGCGGGGAGCTGTTTTTT.